The 5 T cell receptor beta chains reported below all come from one sample, sequenced in a study of relationships among human T cell subsets. Semiquantitative ARM-PCR amplified T cell receptor alpha and beta CDR3 regions from mRNA. In ARM-PCR, communal superprimers followed tagged nested gene-specific primers for exponential amplification. TCRdb reprocessed the multiplex PCR reads with MiXCR, giving one entry per CDR3 protein. This table has roughly 4,900 distinct CDR3 sequences, approximately 80% appearing once. Sequencing used total T cells sorted from blood. These receptors were collected from a man between 40 and 49 years old in good health.

The chain has TRBV6-6 and TRBJ2-7, with D possibly being TRBD1 (6 bases). Germline CDR1 MNHNY, CDR2 SVGAGI (reference sequence). V was cut by 2 bases and J by 1 base, with 12 bases left in between. The CDR3 is made up of 15 amino acids. CDR3 protein: CASSYVLTGSYEQYF. The CDR3 DNA reads as TGTGCCAGCAGTTACGTCCTGACAGGTTCCTACGAGCAGTACTTC.

The chain carries TRBV28 and TRBJ2-4; no clear D. CDR3 length: 14 residues. V was trimmed by 6 bases and J by 5 bases, leaving 14 bases between them. Germline V gene sequence: CDR1 MDHEN, CDR2 SYDVKM. CDR3 bases: TGTGCCAGCAGCCCCCCGCGGCTGGAAAACATTCAGTACTTC. Protein sequence: CASSPPRLENIQYF.

This chain connects TRBV11-2 to TRBJ2-3; the match to TRBD2 covers 10 bases. J gave up 2 bases and V 3 bases, and 2 bases lay outside the gene matches. The germline V gene encodes CDR1 SGHAT and CDR2 FQNNGV. This CDR3 has 15 residues. CDR3: CASSFLAGATDTQYF. The CDR3 DNA follows: TGTGCCAGCAGCTTCCTAGCGGGGGCCACAGATACGCAGTATTTT.

V gene TRBV28 combines with J gene TRBJ1-2; D gene ambiguous. The V end was cut by 3 bases, the J end by 4 bases, with 6 bases between. Germline CDR1 MDHEN, CDR2 SYDVKM. This CDR3 is 12 amino acids long. As DNA, the CDR3 is TGTGCCAGCAGTTTTAACAGCTATGGCTACACCTTC. Amino acid sequence: CASSFNSYGYTF.

This chain uses TRBV20-1 with TRBJ1-2, with TRBD1 matching 7 bases. With V trimmed by 6 bases and J by 8 bases, 21 bases remained unmatched. CDR1 and CDR2 from the germline V gene are DFQATT and SNEGSKA (reference sequence). The CDR3 runs to 16 residues. CDR3 nucleotides: TGCAGTGCCTTTCGACAGGGAAACAGGCTAACGGGGGGCTACACCTTC. Its protein is CSAFRQGNRLTGGYTF.